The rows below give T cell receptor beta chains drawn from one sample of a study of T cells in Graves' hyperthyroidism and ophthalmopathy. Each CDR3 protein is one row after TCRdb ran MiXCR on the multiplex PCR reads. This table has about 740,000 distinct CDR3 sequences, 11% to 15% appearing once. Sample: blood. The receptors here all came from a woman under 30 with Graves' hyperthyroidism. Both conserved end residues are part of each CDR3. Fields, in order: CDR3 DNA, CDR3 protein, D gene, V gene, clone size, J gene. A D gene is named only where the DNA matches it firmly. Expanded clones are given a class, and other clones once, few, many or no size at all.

TGTGCCAGCAGTCCCCGTAGGACAGGGAGTGAAAAACTGTTTTTT	CASSPRRTGSEKLFF	TRBD1	TRBV28	many	TRBJ1-4
TGTGCCAGCAGCTACCGGGACCTTTCCTCTCAAGAGACCCAGTACTTC	CASSYRDLSSQETQYF	.	TRBV11-3	many	TRBJ2-5
TGTGCCAGCAAGTGGGCGGGCCCCCGGTCGGACAATGAGCAGTTCTTC	CASKWAGPRSDNEQFF	.	TRBV2	few	TRBJ2-1
TGTGCCAGTAGTAGCTACAAACATGATACGCAGTATTTT	CASSSYKHDTQYF	.	TRBV19	.	TRBJ2-3
TGTGCCAGCAGCCCTTACCCCGAAACGAACACTGAAGCTTTCTTT	CASSPYPETNTEAFF	.	TRBV28	many	TRBJ1-1
TGTGCCAGCACCGCGGCGGTATCCTACAATGAGCAGTTCTTC	CASTAAVSYNEQFF	.	TRBV2	.	TRBJ2-1
TGTGCCAGCAGCCTTTTGGGGCTTGAGGAGTGGAGTACAGATACGCAGTATTTT	CASSLLGLEEWSTDTQYF	.	TRBV12-3/TRBV12-4	few	TRBJ2-3
TGTGCCAGCAGACTTGGGGACGTGAACACTGAAGCTTTCTTT	CASRLGDVNTEAFF	.	TRBV2	many	TRBJ1-1
TGCAGTGCTAGGCCGGTGTCCAAATCCTACGAGCAGTACTTC	CSARPVSKSYEQYF	.	TRBV20-1	many	TRBJ2-7
TGTGCCAGCAGCGAAAGCCTCCGCCCGGGGGCCTCTGGGGCCAACGTCCTGACTTTC	CASSESLRPGASGANVLTF	.	TRBV9	.	TRBJ2-6
TGTGCCAGCAGCTTTACGGGACCCCTGCAGTACTTC	CASSFTGPLQYF	.	TRBV7-2	few	TRBJ2-7
TGTGCCAGCGGTACAGGGAGAGAGGCTTTCTTT	CASGTGREAFF	.	TRBV28	many	TRBJ1-1
TGTGCCAGTAGTCAGATTATTGGCAGCGGGAGGGCGGTAGGTGAGACCCAGTACTTC	CASSQIIGSGRAVGETQYF	TRBD2	TRBV19	few	TRBJ2-5
TGCGCCAGCAGCTTGGACAGGGGCGAGCAGTACTTC	CASSLDRGEQYF	TRBD1	TRBV11-2	many	TRBJ2-7
TGTGCCAGCACAGGGGGCGCGTGGGACACTGAAGCTTTCTTT	CASTGGAWDTEAFF	TRBD1	TRBV2	.	TRBJ1-1
TGTGCCAGCAACCGGAAAGCGACCGGGGAGCTGTTTTTT	CASNRKATGELFF	.	TRBV7-9	.	TRBJ2-2
TGTGCCAGCAGTCAACGGGTTAGCTCCTACAATGAGCAGTTCTTC	CASSQRVSSYNEQFF	.	TRBV12-3/TRBV12-4	many	TRBJ2-1
TGTGCCAGCACCCGGGAGGCATTGAACACTGAAGCTTTCTTT	CASTREALNTEAFF	.	TRBV2	.	TRBJ1-1
TGTGCCAGCAGCCCCCGGACTAGCGGGAGTTTTACCTACGAGCAGTACTTC	CASSPRTSGSFTYEQYF	TRBD2	TRBV7-8	many	TRBJ2-7
TGTGCCAGCAGCTTACAGGGGACAATGAACACTGAAGCTTTCTTT	CASSLQGTMNTEAFF	.	TRBV7-2	.	TRBJ1-1
TGTGCCAGCAGTTCGTGGGCAGAGATTAATGAAAAACTGTTTTTT	CASSSWAEINEKLFF	.	TRBV28	.	TRBJ1-4
TGCAGTGCTAGAGACAGGGGGGGGATTGGGCAGCCCCAGCATTTT	CSARDRGGIGQPQHF	TRBD1	TRBV20-1	.	TRBJ1-5
TGTGCCAGCAGTGACCGCTTGACGCAGTATTTT	CASSDRLTQYF	.	TRBV2	many	TRBJ2-3
TGTGCCAGCAGCCAACCCGACAGGGTCGGAAACACTGAAGCTTTCTTT	CASSQPDRVGNTEAFF	TRBD1	TRBV4-2	many	TRBJ1-1
TGTGCCAGCAGCTCCGATCGAGGGGCCAAAAACATTCAGTACTTC	CASSSDRGAKNIQYF	.	TRBV28	few	TRBJ2-4
TGTGCCAGCAGCGACCTAGCGGAGAACACCGGGGAGCTGTTTTTT	CASSDLAENTGELFF	TRBD2	TRBV5-4	few	TRBJ2-2
TGTGCCAGCAGCTATCCCGTGGGGCACGAGCAGTACTTC	CASSYPVGHEQYF	.	TRBV11-3	many	TRBJ2-7
TGTGCCAGTAAGGGACAGGGATCGGGCAACGAAAAACTGTTTTTT	CASKGQGSGNEKLFF	TRBD1	TRBV6-1	many	TRBJ1-4
TGTGCCAGCAGCCAAGAGGAGGGACAGGGCAATCGCTCCTACGAGCAGTACTTC	CASSQEEGQGNRSYEQYF	TRBD1	TRBV3-1	few	TRBJ2-7
TGTGCCAGCAGCCAAGAGGGTTTTGGAGAAAAACTGTTTTTT	CASSQEGFGEKLFF	.	TRBV3-1	.	TRBJ1-4
TGTGCCACAGGGGTGGGCCCCAACGAGCAGTACTTC	CATGVGPNEQYF	.	TRBV2	many	TRBJ2-7
TGTGCCAGCAGTGGGACTAGCGCTAAGAACTACAATGAGCAGTTCTTC	CASSGTSAKNYNEQFF	TRBD2	TRBV6-1	few	TRBJ2-1
TGTGCCAGCAGCCAAGCTAGCGGCTCCGGGGAGCTGTTTTTT	CASSQASGSGELFF	TRBD2	TRBV3-1	.	TRBJ2-2